This TCR beta chain was captured by sequencing in a study of ipilimumab plus nivolumab after autologous stem cell transplantation. Study context: Median doses per patient: roughly 5 ipilimumab, about eight nivolumab. Both relapsed and primary refractory DLBCL were included. Overall study results and limits: Per the authors, repertoire, Treg and microbiota data justify further study.

Patients got ipilimumab 1 mg/kg beginning 14 to 28 days post-transplant. There are a few counts of this clone. Antigen specificity is unknown. Clones were sequenced by immunoSEQ multiplex PCR, and TCRdb holds only the in-frame ones, with some missing. The profile shows 15,000 or so clones, approximately 71% of them singletons. Germline V gene sequence: CDR1 SGHRS, CDR2 YFSETQ. CDR3 size: 12 residues. Deletions cut 5 bases from V and 8 bases from J, with 14 bases between. The chain couples TRBV5-1 to TRBJ2-7; D is unclear. The clonotype was recovered from a male donor with diffuse large B-cell lymphoma. The material sequenced was PBMCs, taken in a trial of ipilimumab plus nivolumab as post-transplant consolidation. CDR3 DNA: TGCGCCAGCAGTGCGGCGCCTACGAAGCAGTACTTC. Amino acids: CASSAAPTKQYF.